Listed below are T cell receptor beta chains from one sample, sequenced in a study of T cell responses to AZD1222 COVID-19 vaccine. Sequenced by immunoSEQ multiplex PCR; TCRdb stores in-frame clones only, minus some. The table lists around 89,000 clones, over 75% of them singletons, with 9.5% to 13% in the top ten. The sequencing used peripheral blood, collected on day 0 of AZD1222 vaccination. The receptors derive from an adult in good health. CDR3s include the opening cysteine and the closing phenylalanine or tryptophan. Fields, in order: D gene, J gene, V gene, CDR3 protein, CDR3 DNA. A D gene is named only where the DNA matches it firmly.

d_gene: -
j_gene: TRBJ2-7
v_gene: TRBV21-1
CDR3aa: CASSKAPSGIHEQYF
CDR3nt: TGTGCCAGCAGCAAAGCGCCTAGCGGGATCCACGAGCAGTACTTC

d_gene: -
j_gene: TRBJ2-7
v_gene: TRBV5-4
CDR3aa: CASSLPGQVLYEQYF
CDR3nt: TGTGCCAGCAGCTTGCCGGGACAAGTCCTCTACGAGCAGTACTTC

d_gene: -
j_gene: TRBJ2-2
v_gene: TRBV7-2
CDR3aa: CASSLDIVSNTGELFF
CDR3nt: TGTGCCAGCAGCTTAGATATAGTCAGCAACACCGGGGAGCTGTTTTTT

d_gene: TRBD1
j_gene: TRBJ2-5
v_gene: TRBV7-2
CDR3aa: CASSLRQGRGETQYF
CDR3nt: TGTGCCAGCAGCTTACGACAGGGGCGCGGGGAGACCCAGTACTTC

d_gene: -
j_gene: TRBJ1-2
v_gene: TRBV5-4
CDR3aa: CASSLETAGGYTF
CDR3nt: TGTGCCAGCAGCTTGGAAACAGCGGGGGGCTACACCTTC

d_gene: -
j_gene: TRBJ1-6
v_gene: TRBV5-1
CDR3aa: CASRYTGDNSPLHF
CDR3nt: TGCGCCAGCAGATACACCGGCGATAATTCACCCCTCCACTTT

d_gene: -
j_gene: TRBJ2-1
v_gene: TRBV11-3
CDR3aa: CASSLAGLYNEQFF
CDR3nt: TGTGCCAGCAGCTTAGCGGGGCTATACAATGAGCAGTTCTTC

d_gene: -
j_gene: TRBJ1-6
v_gene: TRBV25-1
CDR3aa: CASSETRGESPLHF
CDR3nt: TGTGCCAGCAGTGAAACACGAGGCGAGTCACCCCTCCACTTT

d_gene: -
j_gene: TRBJ1-5
v_gene: TRBV6-5
CDR3aa: CASSYRLDQPQHF
CDR3nt: TGTGCCAGCAGTTATCGGTTGGATCAGCCCCAGCATTTT

d_gene: -
j_gene: TRBJ2-3
v_gene: TRBV4-2
CDR3aa: CASSRKPEVNGWSDTQYF
CDR3nt: TGTGCCAGCAGCCGAAAACCGGAGGTGAACGGGTGGTCAGATACGCAGTATTTT

d_gene: TRBD2
j_gene: TRBJ2-1
v_gene: TRBV20-1
CDR3aa: CSASGGRNEQFF
CDR3nt: TGCAGTGCTAGTGGCGGGAGGAATGAGCAGTTCTTC

d_gene: TRBD2
j_gene: TRBJ2-3
v_gene: TRBV27
CDR3aa: CASSSRLAGWQDTQYF
CDR3nt: TGTGCCAGCAGTTCGAGACTAGCGGGATGGCAAGATACGCAGTATTTT

d_gene: TRBD1
j_gene: TRBJ1-2
v_gene: TRBV7-2
CDR3aa: CASSTGGWGYTF
CDR3nt: TGTGCCAGCAGCACAGGGGGCTGGGGCTACACCTTC

d_gene: TRBD2
j_gene: TRBJ2-7
v_gene: TRBV5-1
CDR3aa: CASSLGGAGGYEQYF
CDR3nt: TGCGCCAGCAGCTTGGGCGGGGCGGGAGGCTACGAGCAGTACTTC

d_gene: -
j_gene: TRBJ1-1
v_gene: TRBV30
CDR3aa: CACMTGLRGTEAFF
CDR3nt: TGTGCCTGTATGACAGGTCTCCGTGGCACTGAAGCTTTCTTT

d_gene: -
j_gene: TRBJ2-5
v_gene: TRBV5-1
CDR3aa: CASTSLPRETQYF
CDR3nt: TGCGCCAGCACCTCTTTACCCAGAGAGACCCAGTACTTC

d_gene: TRBD2
j_gene: TRBJ2-5
v_gene: TRBV25-1
CDR3aa: CASSEGGGRVQETQYF
CDR3nt: TGTGCCAGCAGTGAAGGCGGGGGAAGGGTCCAAGAGACCCAGTACTTC

d_gene: TRBD1
j_gene: TRBJ1-1
v_gene: TRBV6-5
CDR3aa: CASSTTGGAGTEAFF
CDR3nt: TGTGCCAGCAGCACGACAGGGGGCGCAGGGACTGAAGCTTTCTTT

d_gene: -
j_gene: TRBJ2-7
v_gene: TRBV30
CDR3aa: CAWSVRYEQYF
CDR3nt: TGTGCCTGGAGTGTACGGTACGAGCAGTACTTC

d_gene: -
j_gene: TRBJ2-7
v_gene: TRBV7-2
CDR3aa: CASSYSTGYEQYF
CDR3nt: TGTGCCAGCAGCTACTCGACGGGATACGAGCAGTACTTC

d_gene: -
j_gene: TRBJ1-4
v_gene: TRBV11-2
CDR3aa: CASSLGQREKLFF
CDR3nt: TGTGCCAGCAGCTTAGGACAGAGGGAAAAACTGTTTTTT